A selection of T cell receptor beta chains follows, all from one sample in a study of blood T cell repertoires in COVID-19. Only in-frame clones appear in the TCRdb table, and some are missing; sequencing was by immunoSEQ multiplex PCR. The sample consists of more than 45,000 clones, over 75% of them appearing once. Input material: peripheral blood. The receptors derive from a man aged 35 to 55 with active COVID-19. Both conserved end residues are part of each CDR3. A D gene is named only where the DNA matches it firmly. Some rows mark clone size as missing; the rest say once, few, many or name a class of expanded clone.

v_call	clone_size	d_call	j_call	cdr3_nt	cdr3_aa
TRBV19	.	.	TRBJ1-1	TGTGCCAGTAGTCCACCCAGGTGGGACACTGAAGCTTTCTTT	CASSPPRWDTEAFF
TRBV21-1	.	.	TRBJ2-7	TGTGCCAGCAGCAATCTAAGGCCATCCACCGAGGACGAGCAGTACTTC	CASSNLRPSTEDEQYF
TRBV28	.	.	TRBJ2-5	TGTGCCAGCGTAGGGGGAGGGGCGGAGACCCAGTACTTC	CASVGGGAETQYF
TRBV7-9	once	.	TRBJ1-6	TGTGCCAGCAGCTTACAGGGGAGCTCCTATAATTCACCCCTCCACTTT	CASSLQGSSYNSPLHF
TRBV6-6	.	.	TRBJ2-5	TGTGCCAGCAGTCCCATCACCCGGGCCCAGTACTTC	CASSPITRAQYF
TRBV6-2/TRBV6-3	.	TRBD2	TRBJ2-7	TGTGCCAGCAGTCGGCCTAGCGGGAAGGGGTACGAGCAGTACTTC	CASSRPSGKGYEQYF
TRBV5-1	.	TRBD2	TRBJ2-3	TGCGCCAGCAGCTTACGGACTAGCGGGAGCTTCACAGATACGCAGTATTTT	CASSLRTSGSFTDTQYF
TRBV6-4	.	.	TRBJ2-5	TGTGCCAGCAGTGGTCCAGCGGAAGGGGGAGAGACCCAGTACTTC	CASSGPAEGGETQYF
TRBV11-3	.	.	TRBJ1-1	TGTGCCAGCAGCCAGACGGGGGAGGGGACTGAAGCTTTCTTT	CASSQTGEGTEAFF
TRBV28	.	.	TRBJ2-7	TGTGCCAGCAGGGACTCGGGGTCCTACGAGCAGTACTTC	CASRDSGSYEQYF
TRBV13	.	TRBD1	TRBJ2-3	TGTGCCAGCAGCTTAGGATACAGGGGGCGGACAGATACGCAGTATTTT	CASSLGYRGRTDTQYF
TRBV5-4	.	TRBD2	TRBJ2-3	TGTGCCAGCATGACTAGCCCAATGCCAGATACGCAGTATTTT	CASMTSPMPDTQYF
TRBV20-1	.	.	TRBJ1-4	TGCAGTGCTAGTTTAGGGGTTTACGAAAAACTGTTTTTT	CSASLGVYEKLFF
TRBV19	.	.	TRBJ1-2	TGTGCCAGCTCCTCCTGGACAGAAATCCCTAACTATGGCTACACCTTC	CASSSWTEIPNYGYTF
TRBV18	.	.	TRBJ1-5	TGTGCCAGCTCACCATCTTCTACCGGGGATCAGCCCCAGCATTTT	CASSPSSTGDQPQHF
TRBV27	.	TRBD1	TRBJ2-7	TGTGCCAGCAGCCCCGCTCGGGACAGTTCCTACGAGCAGTACTTC	CASSPARDSSYEQYF